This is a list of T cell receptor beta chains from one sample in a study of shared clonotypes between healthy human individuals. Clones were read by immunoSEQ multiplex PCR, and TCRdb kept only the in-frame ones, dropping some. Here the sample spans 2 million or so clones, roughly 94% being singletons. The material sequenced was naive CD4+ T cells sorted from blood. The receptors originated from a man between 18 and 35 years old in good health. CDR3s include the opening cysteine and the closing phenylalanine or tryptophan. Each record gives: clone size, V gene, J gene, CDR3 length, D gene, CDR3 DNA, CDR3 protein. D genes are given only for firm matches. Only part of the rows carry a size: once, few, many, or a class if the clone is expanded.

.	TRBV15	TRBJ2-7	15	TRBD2	TGTGCCACCAGCCTAACTAGCGGGAGGTTCTACGAGCAGTACTTC	CATSLTSGRFYEQYF
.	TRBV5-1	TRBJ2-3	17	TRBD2	TGCGCCAGCAGCTTGGCGACTAGCGGGAGGCATGTAGATACGCAGTATTTT	CASSLATSGRHVDTQYF
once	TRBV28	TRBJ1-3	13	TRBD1	TGTGCCAGCAGGACAGGGGGCGTCGACACCATATATTTT	CASRTGGVDTIYF
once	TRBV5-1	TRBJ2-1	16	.	TGCGCCAGCAGCTTGGAATATGCCAGCTCCTACAATGAGCAGTTCTTC	CASSLEYASSYNEQFF
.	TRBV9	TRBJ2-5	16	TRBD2	TGTGCCAGCAGCGGGGGGACTAGCGGGGTATCAGAGACCCAGTACTTC	CASSGGTSGVSETQYF
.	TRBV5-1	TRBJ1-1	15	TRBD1	TGCGCCAGCAGCTTGGAGGGACAGGGAAGCACTGAAGCTTTCTTT	CASSLEGQGSTEAFF
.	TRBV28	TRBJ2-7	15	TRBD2	TGTGCCAGCAGTTTCCTAGCGGGGGGGCCGAGCGAGCAGTACTTC	CASSFLAGGPSEQYF
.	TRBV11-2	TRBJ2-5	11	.	TGTGCCAGCAGCCTCAGAGAGACCCAGTACTTC	CASSLRETQYF
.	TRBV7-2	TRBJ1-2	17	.	TGTGCCAGCAGCTTCCAAGGCGGCTTAAGCGGGGGTGGAGGCTACACCTTC	CASSFQGGLSGGGGYTF
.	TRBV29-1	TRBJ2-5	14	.	TGCAGCGTTGACCTCAGTACCATCGGAGAGACCCAGTACTTC	CSVDLSTIGETQYF
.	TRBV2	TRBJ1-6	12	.	TGTGCCAGCAGTGCCCATAATTCACCCCTCCACTTT	CASSAHNSPLHF
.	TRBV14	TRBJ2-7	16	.	TGTGCCAGCAGCCAAGAAAGGTGGGGGGACACCTACGAGCAGTACTTC	CASSQERWGDTYEQYF
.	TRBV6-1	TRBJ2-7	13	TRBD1	TGTGCCAGCAGTGAACCAGGGGGCTTCGAGCAGTACTTC	CASSEPGGFEQYF
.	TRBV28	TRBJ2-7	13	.	TGTGCCAGCAGTCCCGGGACTCCCTACGAGCAGTACTTC	CASSPGTPYEQYF
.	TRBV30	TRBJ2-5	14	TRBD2	TGTGCCTGGAGTAAGGGACTAGCTATGGAGACCCAGTACTTC	CAWSKGLAMETQYF